Sequencing of this T cell receptor beta chain was carried out in a study of regulatory dendritic cells for organ transplantation. Libraries were prepared by immunoSEQ multiplex PCR; TCRdb keeps only in-frame clonotypes and omits some of them. The top ten hold approximately 0.43% of the sample, which has around 29,000 clones, approximately 82% seen once. The CDR3 consists of 18 residues. With V trimmed by 0 bases and J by 2 bases, 9 bases remained unmatched. Germline V gene sequence: CDR1 LGHNA, CDR2 YSLEER. The genes are TRBV4-3 and TRBJ2-1; 8 bases line up with TRBD2. Sequences were obtained from naive CD8+ T cells from blood. The subset was: CD45RA+ naive T cells. This receptor was obtained from a human donor in good health. The CDR3 spells CASSQDGSGNLPYNEQFF. CDR3 nucleotide sequence: TGCGCCAGCAGCCAAGACGGTAGCGGGAACCTCCCCTACAATGAGCAGTTCTTC.